The table lists the clone carrying this T cell receptor (beta chain) with many counts. A single record per CDR3 protein comes from TCRdb applying MiXCR to the PCR reads. The sample records over 600,000 distinct CDR3 sequences, 20% being singletons. This entry comes from a study of molecular identifiers for immune sequencing clone quantification. The sequencing input was naive CD8+ T cells from blood, with Jurkat cell RNA spiked in. The sample's subset: FACS-sorted CD8+CD4-CCR7+CD45RA+ naive T cells. This receptor was taken from a human donor in good health. Some libraries in this study had Jurkat cell RNA spiked in.

CDR3 residues: CASSFMWDRGTYNSPLHF. In DNA form, the CDR3 reads TGTGCCAGCAGTTTTATGTGGGACAGGGGTACCTATAATTCACCCCTCCACTTT. The V and J genes are TRBV12-3 or TRBV12-4 and TRBJ1-6; 10 positions agree with TRBD1. With 3 bases clipped from V and 2 bases from J, the junction kept 7 bases outside the gene matches. This CDR3 is 18 amino acids long.